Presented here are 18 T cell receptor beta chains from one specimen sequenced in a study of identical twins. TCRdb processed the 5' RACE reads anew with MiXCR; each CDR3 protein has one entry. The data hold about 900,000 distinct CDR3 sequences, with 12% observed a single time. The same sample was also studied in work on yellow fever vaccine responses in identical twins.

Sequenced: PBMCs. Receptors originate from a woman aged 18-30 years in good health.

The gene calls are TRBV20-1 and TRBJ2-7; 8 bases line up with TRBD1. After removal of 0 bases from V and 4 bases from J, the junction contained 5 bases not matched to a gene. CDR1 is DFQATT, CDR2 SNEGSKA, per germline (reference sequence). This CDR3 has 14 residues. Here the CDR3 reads CSAREGQGGYEQYF. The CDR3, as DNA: TGCAGTGCTAGAGAAGGACAGGGTGGGTACGAGCAGTACTTC.

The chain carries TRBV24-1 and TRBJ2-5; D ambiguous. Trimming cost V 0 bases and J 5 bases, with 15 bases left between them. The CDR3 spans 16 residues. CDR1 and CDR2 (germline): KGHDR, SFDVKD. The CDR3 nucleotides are TGTGCCACCAGTGATTTGCAATCGAGGCCGCTTGAGACCCAGTACTTC. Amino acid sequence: CATSDLQSRPLETQYF.

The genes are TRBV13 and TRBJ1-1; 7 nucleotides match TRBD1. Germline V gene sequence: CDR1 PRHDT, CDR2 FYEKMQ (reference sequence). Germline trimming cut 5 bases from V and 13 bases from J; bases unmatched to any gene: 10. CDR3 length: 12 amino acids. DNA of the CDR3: TGTGCCAGCAGCGAAGGGAGGGGGACAGTTTTCTTT. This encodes CASSEGRGTVFF.

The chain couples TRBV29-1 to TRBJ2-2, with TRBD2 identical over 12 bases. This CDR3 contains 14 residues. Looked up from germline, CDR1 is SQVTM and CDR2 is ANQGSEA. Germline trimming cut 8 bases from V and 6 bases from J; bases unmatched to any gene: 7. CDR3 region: CSTYASGGAGELFF. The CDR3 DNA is TGCAGCACCTACGCTAGCGGGGGGGCCGGGGAGCTGTTTTTT.

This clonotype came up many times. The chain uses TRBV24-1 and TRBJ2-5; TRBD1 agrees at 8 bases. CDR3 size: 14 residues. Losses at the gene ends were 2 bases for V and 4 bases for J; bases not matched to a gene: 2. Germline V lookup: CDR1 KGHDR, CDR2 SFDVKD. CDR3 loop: CATSDSGQGETQYF. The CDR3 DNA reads TGTGCCACCAGTGATTCAGGACAGGGAGAGACCCAGTACTTC.

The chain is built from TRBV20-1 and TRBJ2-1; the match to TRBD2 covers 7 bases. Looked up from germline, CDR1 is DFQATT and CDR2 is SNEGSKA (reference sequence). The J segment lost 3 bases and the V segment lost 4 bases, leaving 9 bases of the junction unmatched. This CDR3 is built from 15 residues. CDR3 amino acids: CSATREWGNYNEQFF. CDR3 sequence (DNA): TGCAGTGCTACGCGGGAGTGGGGGAACTACAATGAGCAGTTCTTC.

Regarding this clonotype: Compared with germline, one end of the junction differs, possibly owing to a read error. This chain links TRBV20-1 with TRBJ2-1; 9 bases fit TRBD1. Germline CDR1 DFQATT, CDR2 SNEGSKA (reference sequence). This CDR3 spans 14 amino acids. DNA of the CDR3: TGCAGTGTCCCACCGGGACAGGGCTACCATGAGCAGTTCTTC. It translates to CSVPPGQGYHEQFF.

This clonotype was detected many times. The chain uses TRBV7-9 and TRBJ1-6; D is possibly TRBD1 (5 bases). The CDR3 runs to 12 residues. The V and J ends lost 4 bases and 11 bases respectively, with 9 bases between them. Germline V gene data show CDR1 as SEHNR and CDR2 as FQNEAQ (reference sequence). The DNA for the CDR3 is TGTGCCAGCAGCTCAGAGGGGACACCCCTCCACTTT. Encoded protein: CASSSEGTPLHF. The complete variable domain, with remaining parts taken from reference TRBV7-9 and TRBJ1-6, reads DTGVSQNPRHKITKRGQNVTFRCDPISEHNRLYWYRQTLGQGPEFLTYFQNEAQLEKSRLLSDRFSAERPKGSFSTLEIQRTEQGDSAMYLCASSSEGTPLHFGNGTRLTVT.

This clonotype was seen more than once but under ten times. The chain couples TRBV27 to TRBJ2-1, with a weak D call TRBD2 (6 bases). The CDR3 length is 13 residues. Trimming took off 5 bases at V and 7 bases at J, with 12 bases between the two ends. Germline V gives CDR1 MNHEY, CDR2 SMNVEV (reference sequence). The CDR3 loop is CASSDLRGNEQFF. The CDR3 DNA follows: TGTGCCAGCAGTGACCTTCGGGGGAATGAGCAGTTCTTC.

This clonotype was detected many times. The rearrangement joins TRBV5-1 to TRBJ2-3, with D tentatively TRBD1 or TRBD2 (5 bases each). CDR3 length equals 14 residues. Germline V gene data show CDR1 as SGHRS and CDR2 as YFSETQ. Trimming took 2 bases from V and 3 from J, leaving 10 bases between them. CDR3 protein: CASSFPGLTDTQYF. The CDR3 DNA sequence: TGCGCCAGCAGCTTCCCGGGGCTTACAGATACGCAGTATTTT.

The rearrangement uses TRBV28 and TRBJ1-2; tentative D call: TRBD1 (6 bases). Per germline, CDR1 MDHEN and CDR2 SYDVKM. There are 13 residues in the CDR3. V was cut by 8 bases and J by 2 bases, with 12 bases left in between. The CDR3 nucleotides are TGTGCCAGCGGTCCTACAGGGAACTATGGCTACACCTTC. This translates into CASGPTGNYGYTF.

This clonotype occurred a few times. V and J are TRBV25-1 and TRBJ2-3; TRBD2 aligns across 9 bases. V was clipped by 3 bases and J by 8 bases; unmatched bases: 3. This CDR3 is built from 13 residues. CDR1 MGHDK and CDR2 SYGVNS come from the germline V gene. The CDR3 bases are TGTGCCAGCAGTGATAGCGGGGGCCTTACGCAGTATTTT. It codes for CASSDSGGLTQYF.

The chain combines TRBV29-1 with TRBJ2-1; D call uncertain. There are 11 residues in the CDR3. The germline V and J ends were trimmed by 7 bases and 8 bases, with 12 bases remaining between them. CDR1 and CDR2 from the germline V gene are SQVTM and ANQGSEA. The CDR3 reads CSAHAWDEQFF. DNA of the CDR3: TGCAGCGCCCACGCCTGGGATGAGCAGTTCTTC.

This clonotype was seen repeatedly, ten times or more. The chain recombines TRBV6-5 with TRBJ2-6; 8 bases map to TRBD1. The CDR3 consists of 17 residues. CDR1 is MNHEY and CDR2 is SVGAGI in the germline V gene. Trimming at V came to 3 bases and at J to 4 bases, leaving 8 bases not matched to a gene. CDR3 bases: TGTGCCAGCAGTTATTTTACAGGGGGATGGGGGGCCAACGTCCTGACTTTC. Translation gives CASSYFTGGWGANVLTF.

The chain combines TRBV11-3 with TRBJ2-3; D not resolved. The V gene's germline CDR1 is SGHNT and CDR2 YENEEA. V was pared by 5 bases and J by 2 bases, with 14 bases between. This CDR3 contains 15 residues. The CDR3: CASSPRVAPTDTQYF. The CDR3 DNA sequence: TGTGCCAGCAGCCCAAGGGTAGCCCCCACAGATACGCAGTATTTT.

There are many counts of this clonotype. The CDR3 loop is CASSQEGTSGADTQYF. The CDR3 bases are TGTGCCAGCAGCCAAGAGGGGACTAGCGGTGCAGATACGCAGTATTTT. The gene calls are TRBV4-2 and TRBJ2-3, with 11 positions matching TRBD2. The CDR3 is 16 residues long. V dropped 0 bases and J dropped 4; count of bases not matched to a gene: 3. Germline CDR1 LGHNA, CDR2 YNFKEQ.

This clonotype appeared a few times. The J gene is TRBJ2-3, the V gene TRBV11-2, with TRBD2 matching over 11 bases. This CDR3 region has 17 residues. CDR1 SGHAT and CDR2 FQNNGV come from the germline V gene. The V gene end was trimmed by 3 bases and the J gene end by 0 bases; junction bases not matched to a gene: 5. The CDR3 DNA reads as TGTGCCAGCAGCTTTTTCGGGACTAGCGGAAGCACAGATACGCAGTATTTT. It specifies CASSFFGTSGSTDTQYF.

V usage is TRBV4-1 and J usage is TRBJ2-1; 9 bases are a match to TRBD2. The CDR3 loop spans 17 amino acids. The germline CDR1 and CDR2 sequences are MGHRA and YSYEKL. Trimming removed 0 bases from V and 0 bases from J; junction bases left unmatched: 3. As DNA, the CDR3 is TGCGCCAGCAGCCAAGATATTAGCGGGAGCTCCTACAATGAGCAGTTCTTC. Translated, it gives CASSQDISGSSYNEQFF.